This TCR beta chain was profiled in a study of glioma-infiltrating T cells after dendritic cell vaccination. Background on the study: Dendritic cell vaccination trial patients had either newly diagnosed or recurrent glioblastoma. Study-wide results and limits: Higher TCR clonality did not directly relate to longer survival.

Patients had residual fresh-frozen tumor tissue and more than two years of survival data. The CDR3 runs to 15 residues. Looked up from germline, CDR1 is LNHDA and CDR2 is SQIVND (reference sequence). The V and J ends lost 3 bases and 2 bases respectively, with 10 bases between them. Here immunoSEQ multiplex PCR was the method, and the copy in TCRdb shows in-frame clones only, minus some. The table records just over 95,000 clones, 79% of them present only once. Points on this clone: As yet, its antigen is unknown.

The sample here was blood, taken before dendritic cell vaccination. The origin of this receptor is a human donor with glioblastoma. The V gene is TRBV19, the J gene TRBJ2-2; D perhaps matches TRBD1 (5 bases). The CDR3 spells CASSMDRGNTGELFF. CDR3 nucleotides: TGTGCCAGTAGTATGGATAGGGGCAACACCGGGGAGCTGTTTTTT.